This T cell receptor (beta chain) was profiled in a study of tumor-infiltrating lymphocytes in primary liver carcinoma. Study-level information: By surgical resection, the patients were treated for their primary liver carcinoma. Ages ranged from 30 to 69, with HCC or mixed HCC-cholangiocarcinoma.

Out of unsorted whole blood came the blood RNA, and germline DNA was extracted as well. Synthesis of TCR beta cDNA was carried out from about 0.55 ug total RNA with a constant-region primer. Sequencing libraries for TCR beta derived from three nested multiplex PCR rounds that used slightly modified ARM-PCR. In the first two PCR rounds, TRBV1-TRBV30 forward primers were paired with a C-beta reverse primer, and each round lasted around 10 cycles. TCRdb called the multiplex PCR reads again in MiXCR, with one record for every CDR3 protein. This table has around 330,000 distinct CDR3 sequences, almost 60% appearing once. The CDR3 runs to 13 residues. CDR1 is MNHNY, CDR2 SVGAGI, per germline (reference sequence). Trimming stripped 10 bases from V and 1 base from J, with 13 bases between.

The sequence was collected from a woman aged 25 to 45 with primary liver carcinoma and hepatitis B virus infection. J is TRBJ1-1 and V is TRBV6-6; D might be TRBD1 (5 bases). The sequenced material came from peripheral blood. Here the CDR3 DNA reads TGTGCCATCCGGACATATGAGAACACTGAAGCTTTCTTT. Translation: CAIRTYENTEAFF.